This TCR beta chain stems from a study of T-cell reconstitution after alpha-beta-depleted transplantation in children. The CDR3 totals 16 residues. Germline CDR1 is MNHEY and CDR2 is SVGAGI. Germline trimming cut 6 bases from V and 0 bases from J; bases unmatched to any gene: 7. For TCRbeta, the library was prepared with unique molecular identifiers. TCRdb redid the calling of the PCR reads with MiXCR, one entry per CDR3 protein. The sample records some 220,000 distinct CDR3 sequences, approximately 10% being singletons. This clonotype was seen ten or more times. The sequencing used PBMCs from the stem cell graft donor, collected from the stem cell graft. The chain combines TRBV6-5 with TRBJ2-2; 7 bases agree with TRBD1. This TCR was recovered from a human donor who donated a stem cell graft to a child with acute lymphoblastic leukemia. CDR3 in amino acids: CASRSRQGSNTGELFF. The CDR3 DNA reads TGTGCCAGCAGGAGTAGACAGGGATCGAACACCGGGGAGCTGTTTTTT.